The rows below give T cell receptor beta chains drawn from one sample of a study of blood T cell repertoires in COVID-19. This table comes from immunoSEQ multiplex PCR, and its TCRdb copy is limited to in-frame clones, with some not included. The data show some 210,000 clones, 81% seen once. Sequencing input: PBMCs or T cells enriched from blood (not recorded which). The receptors stem from a woman aged 45-60 years with acute COVID-19. The CDR3 runs from the conserved cysteine through the conserved F or W. A D gene is named only where the DNA matches it firmly. Part of the rows lack a size; the others show once, few, many or a class for expanded clones.

clone_size	v_call	j_call	d_call	cdr3_nt	cdr3_aa
.	TRBV5-4	TRBJ2-2	TRBD1	TGTGCCAGCAGCCAGGACAGGTACACCGGGGAGCTGTTTTTT	CASSQDRYTGELFF
.	TRBV11-3	TRBJ2-6	.	TGTGCCAGCAGCTTAGCAGGGGCTGGGGCCAACGTCCTGACTTTC	CASSLAGAGANVLTF
.	TRBV3-1/TRBV3-2	TRBJ2-4	.	TGTGCCAGCAGCCAAGAAAGGGTTTGGCAGGGTTGGGACATTCAGTACTTC	CASSQERVWQGWDIQYF
once	TRBV24-1	TRBJ2-1	.	TGTGCCACCAGTGATTTCCGCGTACACAATGAGCAGTTCTTC	CATSDFRVHNEQFF
.	TRBV4-3	TRBJ1-4	.	TGCGCCAGCAGCCAAAGCGGTATAAGTGAAAAACTGTTTTTT	CASSQSGISEKLFF
.	TRBV2	TRBJ2-5	TRBD2	TGTGCCAGCAGTGATAGCGGGGGGGCCATGGAGACCCAGTACTTC	CASSDSGGAMETQYF
.	TRBV2	TRBJ2-5	TRBD2	TGTGCCACCCAACTGCTAGCGGCACAAGAGACCCAGTACTTC	CATQLLAAQETQYF
once	TRBV6-1	TRBJ1-2	.	TGTGCCAGCAGTGAATACGACAGGTACTATGGCTACACCTTC	CASSEYDRYYGYTF
.	TRBV5-4	TRBJ2-5	TRBD2	TGTGCCAGCAGCCCGGGACTAGCGGGAGGAGTGGTGGAGACCCAGTACTTC	CASSPGLAGGVVETQYF
.	TRBV7-9	TRBJ2-3	TRBD2	TGTGCCAGCAGCTTAGTAGGTGGACTAGCGGGAGATACGCAGTATTTT	CASSLVGGLAGDTQYF
.	TRBV28	TRBJ2-1	TRBD2	TGTGCCAGCAGTTTATCTCTAGCGGGAAGGGGCAATGAGCAGTTCTTC	CASSLSLAGRGNEQFF
once	TRBV5-1	TRBJ1-4	TRBD1	TGCGCCAGCAGCTTGGGGGGGACAGGAGATAATGAAAAACTGTTTTTT	CASSLGGTGDNEKLFF
.	TRBV11-2	TRBJ2-1	.	TGTGCCAGCAGCTCCTCCGGGCGGGGAGCTGGGTTCTTC	CASSSSGRGAGFF
.	TRBV6-5	TRBJ2-2	.	TGTGCCAGTTCCTGGTCCGGGTCTAACACCGGGGAGCTGTTTTTT	CASSWSGSNTGELFF
.	TRBV5-1	TRBJ2-3	TRBD1	TGCGCCAGCAGCGCGACCCTGGGACAGGGGATGGATACGCAGTATTTT	CASSATLGQGMDTQYF
few	TRBV6-6	TRBJ1-1	TRBD1	TGTGCCAGCAGTCCTACAGGGGGGCGAGGTCTAAACACTGAAGCTTTCTTT	CASSPTGGRGLNTEAFF
.	TRBV29-1	TRBJ1-1	.	TGCAGCGTCCAGATGACAGGGAACACTGAAGCTTTCTTT	CSVQMTGNTEAFF
few	TRBV28	TRBJ1-1	.	TGTGCCAGCAGTGGGGGGTGGGGACGGGAAGCTTTCTTT	CASSGGWGREAFF
many	TRBV27	TRBJ2-7	.	TGTGCCAGCAGTAATGACAGGAACTCCTACGAGCAGTACTTC	CASSNDRNSYEQYF